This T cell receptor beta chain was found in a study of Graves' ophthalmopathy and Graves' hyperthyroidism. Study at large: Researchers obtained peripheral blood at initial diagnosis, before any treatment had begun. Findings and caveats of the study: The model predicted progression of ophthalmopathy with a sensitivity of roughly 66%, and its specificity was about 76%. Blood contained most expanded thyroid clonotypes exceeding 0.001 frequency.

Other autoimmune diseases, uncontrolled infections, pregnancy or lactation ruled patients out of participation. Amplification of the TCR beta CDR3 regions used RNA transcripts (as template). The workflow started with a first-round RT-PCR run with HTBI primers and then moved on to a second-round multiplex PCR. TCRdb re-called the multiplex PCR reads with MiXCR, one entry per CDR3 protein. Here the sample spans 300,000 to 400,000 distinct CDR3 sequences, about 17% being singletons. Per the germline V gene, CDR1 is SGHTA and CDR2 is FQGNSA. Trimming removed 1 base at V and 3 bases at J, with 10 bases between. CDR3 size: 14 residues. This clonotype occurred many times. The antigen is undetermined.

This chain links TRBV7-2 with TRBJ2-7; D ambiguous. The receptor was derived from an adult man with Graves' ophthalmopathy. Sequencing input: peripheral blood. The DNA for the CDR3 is TGTGCCAGCAGCTTAGGCCTGGGCAGCTACGAGCAGTACTTC. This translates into CASSLGLGSYEQYF.